This T cell receptor beta chain was identified during a study of graft-versus-host responses after intestinal transplantation. Study overall: Transplants were multivisceral, liver-intestinal, or isolated intestinal.

Study results and limitations: High graft-versus-host to host-versus-graft clonal ratios were seen in allografts of patients with graft-donor T cell macrochimerism. Early HvG declines after transplant were associated with peak circulating GvH clone levels. Detection of GvH clones occurred in recipient marrow, and some had their first appearance in ileum or blood.

A word on this clone: Its antigen is unidentified.

The repertoire was sequenced with immunoSEQ multiplex PCR; TCRdb's copy has only in-frame clones and lacks some. The table lists about 51,000 clones, more than 70% of them singletons. V shed 6 bases and J 2 bases; nucleotides not matched to a gene: 9. From germline, CDR1 is MNHEY and CDR2 SMNVEV (reference sequence). The CDR3 consists of 16 residues. The chain has TRBV27 and TRBJ2-2; the match to TRBD2 covers 7 bases. Here the sequenced sample was unstimulated CD4+ T cells sorted from spleen or lymph node cells, taken before transplant. This clonotype originated in a human donor who was the organ donor for an intestinal transplant. CDR3 DNA sequence: TGTGCCAGCAGCCCTACGGGACTAACTAACACCGGGGAGCTGTTTTTT. Translating it yields CASSPTGLTNTGELFF.